This T cell receptor beta chain was sequenced in a study of post-analysis software for immune sequencing data. Study-wide results and caveats: Controls showed lower frequencies than patients for several TRBV segments, and TRBV5-6, TRBV5-1 and TRBV20-1 were among these.

The CDR3 totals 15 residues. Germline loops: CDR1 KGHDR, CDR2 SFDVKD. The J segment lost 8 bases and the V segment lost 3 bases, leaving 5 bases of the junction unmatched. On this clonotype: Its specificity is not known.

TCR beta libraries were prepared from cDNA with unique molecular identifiers. A single record per CDR3 protein comes from TCRdb applying MiXCR to the PCR reads. The table includes 750,000 to 950,000 distinct CDR3 sequences, about 45% detected once. Sequenced input: blood. The rearrangement joins TRBV24-1 to TRBJ2-1; 11 nucleotides line up with TRBD1. This clonotype originated in a girl under 18 with multiple sclerosis. The CDR3 coding sequence is TGTGCCACCAGTGATGGACAGGGGGCGTTGGATGAGCAGTTCTTC. Translation gives CATSDGQGALDEQFF.